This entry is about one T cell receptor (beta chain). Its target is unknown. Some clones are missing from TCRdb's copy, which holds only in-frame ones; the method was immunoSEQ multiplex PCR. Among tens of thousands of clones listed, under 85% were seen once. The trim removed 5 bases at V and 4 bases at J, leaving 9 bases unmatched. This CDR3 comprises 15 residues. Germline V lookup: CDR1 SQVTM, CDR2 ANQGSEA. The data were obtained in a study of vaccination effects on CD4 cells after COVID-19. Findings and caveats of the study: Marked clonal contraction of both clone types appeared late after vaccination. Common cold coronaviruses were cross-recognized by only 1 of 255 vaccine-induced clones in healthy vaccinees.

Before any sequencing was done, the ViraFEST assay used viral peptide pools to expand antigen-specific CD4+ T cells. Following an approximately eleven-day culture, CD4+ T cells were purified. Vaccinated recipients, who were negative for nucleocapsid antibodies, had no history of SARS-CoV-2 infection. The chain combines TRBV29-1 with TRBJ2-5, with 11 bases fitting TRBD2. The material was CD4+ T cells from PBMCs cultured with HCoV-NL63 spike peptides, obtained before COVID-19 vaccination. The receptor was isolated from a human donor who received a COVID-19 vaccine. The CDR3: CSVCPTSGVPETQYF. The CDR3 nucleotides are TGCAGCGTTTGCCCGACTAGCGGGGTCCCAGAGACCCAGTACTTC.